This record looks at one T cell receptor (beta chain) sequence and its context. The target antigen is unknown. TEMRA cells were FACS-enriched, and CD8+ and CD4+ T cells were isolated negatively. This sample stems from a study of CD8 T cells in Susac syndrome. General study findings and limits: The CD4+ T cell repertoires, which came from Susac syndrome patients, showed no sign of clonal expansion.

The V gene's germline CDR1 is KGHDR and CDR2 SFDVKD. The length of the CDR3 is 16 residues. Trimming took 4 bases from V and 0 from J, leaving 13 bases between them. Reverse transcription of 0.5 to 1 ug RNA used random hexamers. TCR beta CDR3 was amplified by immunoSEQ covering 54 Vbeta and 13 Jbeta. TCRdb processed the immunoSEQ multiplex PCR reads anew with MiXCR; each CDR3 protein has one entry. The data hold some 250,000 distinct CDR3 sequences, with 90% to 97% observed a single time. Sequencing was carried out using CD4+ T cells from PBMCs. This receptor was identified in a human donor with Susac syndrome. The V gene is TRBV24-1, the J gene TRBJ2-3; possible D gene TRBD1, 6 bases. This CDR3 reads CATSERGGISTDTQYF. Here the CDR3 DNA reads TGTGCCACCAGTGAGAGAGGGGGAATAAGCACAGATACGCAGTATTTT.